A single T cell receptor (beta chain) is shown here with its context. The antigen it recognizes is unknown. No clone much larger than this one lies a single base away; base qualities are absent. For sequencing of the TCRbeta CDR3 region, genomic DNA was extracted from the sorted cells. The immunoSEQ Assay was used to sequence the TCRbeta CDR3 regions. TCRdb mirrors the immuneACCESS table, restricted to in-frame sequences. Some clones are absent from its copies; in checked studies, under half trace to an unresolved V gene, and the reason for the others is unknown. A total of about 96,000 clones appear in this sample, about 80% of them only once. In total, the top ten clones hold about 5.8% of the sample. The sample originates from a study of OX40 agonist ivuxolimab in advanced cancers. Broadly, across the study: Ivuxolimab was a fully human IgG2 agonistic monoclonal antibody targeting the costimulatory receptor OX40 (CD134). Intravenous ivuxolimab was administered to patients every 2 weeks at six dose levels: 0.01, 0.1, 0.3, 1.5, 3 and 10 mg/kg. Of the 52 patients in dose escalation, 19 had hepatocellular carcinoma, approximately 15 had melanoma, 9 had renal cell carcinoma and 9 had head and neck cancer. The dose-escalation cohort was roughly 80% male with a mean age of about 60 years, ranging from roughly 23 to 80. Prior anti-PD-1, anti-PD-L1 or anti-CTLA-4 therapy was permitted, and checkpoint inhibitors had been received by under 50% of dose-escalation patients. Partial responses occurred in three dose-escalation patients, of whom one had hepatocellular carcinoma and two had cutaneous melanoma. The purpose of peripheral TCRbeta sequencing was to test whether ivuxolimab changed TCR sequence diversity and led to clonal T-cell expansion. The paper reports the monotherapy dose-escalation portion (N = 52 patients) of the phase I ivuxolimab trial. Beyond this particular receptor, the publication reports: At doses from 0.1 to 3.0 mg/kg, clonal expansion was seen in both CD4+ and CD8+ blood T cells between baseline and week 6. Which antigens the clonally expanded peripheral T cells were specific for was not determined. On average, CD8+ T cells showed more expanded clones than CD4+ T cells after ivuxolimab. Low levels of normalized T-cell clonal expansion were also seen in some patients who did not respond. In the 0.1-3.0 mg/kg groups, partial responders had among the lowest normalized peripheral clonal expansion, particularly in CD8+ T cells.

Patients with autoimmune disease history or receiving systemic immunosuppression were excluded from the trial. Peripheral blood for TCR sequencing was drawn from every dose cohort at baseline, at cycle 4 day 1 and at cycle 7 day 1. The samples were taken from a phase I, first-in-human, multicenter, open-label dose-escalation trial of ivuxolimab. Adults with locally advanced or metastatic head and neck squamous cell, hepatocellular, melanoma or renal cell carcinoma were enrolled in the trial. Before TCR sequencing, CD4+ T cells and CD8+ T cells from peripheral blood were sorted into separate populations. The germline V gene encodes CDR1 DFQATT and CDR2 SNEGSKA (reference sequence). The CDR3 sequence holds 11 residues, the cysteine and phenylalanine included. The retained sequence is limited to the CDR3, 33 bases, with the frame set at the first base. The trim is 2 bases for V and 8 bases for J, with a gap of 7 bases between the germline ends.

The chain is made from TRBV20-1 and TRBJ1-3, with no reliable assignment of the D segment. The clonotype was recovered from an adult with an advanced solid tumor such as melanoma, head and neck, liver or kidney cancer. Sequenced material: CD4+ or CD8+ T cells sorted from blood, taken in a trial of the OX40 agonist ivuxolimab. CDR3 loop: CSARQTDTIYF. The DNA sequence is as follows: TGCAGTGCTAGACAGACGGACACCATATATTTT.